These T cell receptor beta chains were read from a single sample in a study of cytomegalovirus exposure and HLA in healthy donors. Sequencing used immunoSEQ multiplex PCR; TCRdb keeps in-frame clones, though not all of them. The table records roughly 150,000 clones, 80% to 90% of them present only once. Sequences were obtained from PBMCs. The receptors shown here come from a young woman in good health and CMV-seronegative. Both conserved end residues are part of each CDR3. Each record gives: D gene, J gene, V gene, clone size, CDR3 protein, CDR3 DNA. The D gene is left open where the match is weak. Some rows mark clone size as missing; the rest say once, few, many or name a class of expanded clone.

- | TRBJ2-7 | TRBV5-1 | - | CASSLEEGAAPFSYEQYF | TGCGCCAGCAGCTTGGAGGAAGGCGCGGCGCCGTTTTCCTACGAGCAGTACTTC
- | TRBJ2-2 | TRBV9 | - | CASSVGRSLNTGELFF | TGTGCCAGCAGCGTAGGTCGGAGTTTGAACACCGGGGAGCTGTTTTTT
- | TRBJ1-2 | TRBV4-1 | - | CASSQNSVEPFGSGYTF | TGCGCCAGCAGCCAAAATTCTGTGGAACCTTTCGGGTCTGGCTACACCTTC
TRBD1 | TRBJ2-7 | TRBV5-1 | - | CASSFRGRDEQYF | TGCGCCAGCAGCTTCAGGGGGCGCGACGAGCAGTACTTC
- | TRBJ1-4 | TRBV9 | - | CASSVLPDNEKLFF | TGTGCCAGCAGCGTATTACCAGATAATGAAAAACTGTTTTTT
TRBD1 | TRBJ1-2 | TRBV2 | - | CASRPDRNYGYTF | TGTGCCAGCAGGCCGGACAGGAACTATGGCTACACCTTC
TRBD2 | TRBJ2-3 | TRBV7-9 | - | CASSRGAGGTDTQYF | TGTGCCAGCAGCAGAGGGGCGGGGGGCACAGATACGCAGTATTTT
- | TRBJ2-6 | TRBV7-8 | - | CASSLVGRSGANVLTF | TGTGCCAGCAGCTTAGTCGGGAGATCTGGGGCCAACGTCCTGACTTTC
TRBD1 | TRBJ1-2 | TRBV19 | - | CASTPNQGRGRHYGYTF | TGTGCCAGTACGCCCAACCAGGGCAGGGGGCGCCACTATGGCTACACCTTC
TRBD1 | TRBJ1-1 | TRBV9 | once | CASSVGTGTEAFF | TGTGCCAGCAGCGTGGGGACAGGGACTGAAGCTTTCTTT
- | TRBJ2-7 | TRBV10-3 | - | CATRAGGFEQYF | TGTGCCACCAGGGCCGGCGGGTTCGAGCAGTACTTC
- | TRBJ2-7 | TRBV28 | - | CASSYSGEQYF | TGTGCCAGCAGTTACTCCGGGGAGCAGTACTTC
- | TRBJ1-5 | TRBV28 | once | CASSLFVEGYQPQHF | TGTGCCAGCAGTTTATTCGTCGAAGGGTATCAGCCCCAGCATTTT
- | TRBJ2-1 | TRBV4-3 | - | CASSLEGGDEQFF | TGCGCCAGCAGCCTAGAAGGGGGGGATGAGCAGTTCTTC
- | TRBJ2-7 | TRBV6-5 | - | CASSYSILDRYEQYF | TGTGCCAGCAGTTACTCGATTCTGGATCGCTACGAGCAGTACTTC
- | TRBJ1-1 | TRBV27 | once | CASSLSGGAGNTEAFF | TGTGCCAGCAGTTTATCCGGGGGCGCAGGGAACACTGAAGCTTTCTTT